These 27 T cell receptor beta chains were all obtained from the same sample, sequenced in a study of blood T cell repertoires in COVID-19. Here immunoSEQ multiplex PCR was the method, and the copy in TCRdb shows in-frame clones only, minus some. The table lists 100,000 to 130,000 clones, under 95% of them singletons. What was sequenced was peripheral blood. The receptors originated from a woman aged 30 to 39 with acute or convalescent COVID-19.

J is TRBJ2-7 and V is TRBV20-1; TRBD1 is a possible D gene (5 bases). Between the trimmed V and J ends, which lost 0 bases and 11 bases, there was a span of 11 bases. CDR1 is DFQATT and CDR2 is SNEGSKA in the germline V gene (reference sequence). The CDR3 is made up of 11 amino acids. The CDR3 DNA is TGCAGTGCTAGAGATGGAAGGGGCGAGTACTTC. It specifies CSARDGRGEYF.

The rearrangement uses TRBV28 and TRBJ1-1; D call uncertain. Germline CDR1 MDHEN, CDR2 SYDVKM. Trimming took off 3 bases at V and 1 base at J, with 9 bases between the two ends. The CDR3 covers 14 residues. The CDR3 bases are TGTGCCAGCAGTTTTTCGGGGTCGAACACTGAAGCTTTCTTT. Encoded protein: CASSFSGSNTEAFF.

The chain is built from TRBV11-2 and TRBJ1-5; D ambiguous. The CDR3 has 14 amino acids. CDR1 is SGHAT and CDR2 is FQNNGV in the germline V gene. V shed 1 base and J shed 7 bases, with 11 bases lying between them. CDR3 sequence: CASSLGGSGQPQHF. CDR3 nucleotide sequence: TGTGCCAGCAGCTTAGGAGGGTCGGGACAGCCCCAGCATTTT. The variable domain in full, completed from reference TRBV11-2 and TRBJ1-5, reads EAGVAQSPRYKIIEKRQSVAFWCNPISGHATLYWYQQILGQGPKLLIQFQNNGVVDDSQLPKDRFSAERLKGVDSTLKIQPAKLEDSAVYLCASSLGGSGQPQHFGDGTRLSIL.

The chain has TRBV6-2 or TRBV6-3 and TRBJ2-7; 7 bases are shared with TRBD2. CDR1 MNHEY and CDR2 SVGEGT come from the germline V gene. The V segment lost 4 bases and the J segment 2 bases; nucleotides outside the gene matches: 5. The CDR3 is 14 residues long. The CDR3 here is CASSFAGATYEQYF. Written as DNA, the CDR3 is TGTGCCAGCAGTTTTGCGGGAGCGACCTACGAGCAGTACTTC.

The rearrangement uses TRBV5-1 and TRBJ2-1, with D hard to call. With 0 bases removed from V and 6 bases from J, the gap between germline ends came to 7 bases. This CDR3 is built from 13 residues. Per the germline V gene, CDR1 is SGHRS and CDR2 is YFSETQ. The CDR3 sequence: CASSLDLFNEQFF. The DNA for the CDR3 is TGCGCCAGCAGCTTGGACTTATTCAATGAGCAGTTCTTC.

The chain recombines TRBV5-5 with TRBJ1-5, with 7 bases lining up with TRBD1. The CDR3 totals 18 residues. Germline V gene sequence: CDR1 SGHKS, CDR2 YYEKEE (reference sequence). V lost 0 bases to trimming and J lost 4 bases; unmatched junction nucleotides: 13. CDR3 DNA sequence: TGTGCCAGCAGCTTGGGGGCACAGGGGCCTCTGGAAAATCAGCCCCAGCATTTT. Its protein is CASSLGAQGPLENQPQHF.

This chain links TRBV27 with TRBJ1-6; 7 nucleotides line up with TRBD1. Looked up from germline, CDR1 is MNHEY and CDR2 is SMNVEV (reference sequence). J was trimmed by 10 bases and V by 5 bases; bases with no gene match: 11. CDR3 size: 15 residues. CDR3 nucleotides: TGTGCCAGCAGTCAAATCGGACAGGCAGTATCACCCCTCCACTTT. Protein: CASSQIGQAVSPLHF.

The sample holds a few counts of this clone. The chain uses TRBV29-1 and TRBJ2-7; TRBD1 is a possible D gene (5 bases). The CDR3 covers 13 residues. Germline V gives CDR1 SQVTM, CDR2 ANQGSEA. V lost 6 bases and J 0 bases, leaving 12 bases between the germline ends. CDR3 in amino acids: CSVIQESSYEQYF. The CDR3 DNA follows: TGCAGCGTCATACAGGAGAGCTCCTACGAGCAGTACTTC.

The DNA for the CDR3 is TGTGCCACCAGCAGGGCTAATTCACCCCTCCACTTT. Translated: CATSRANSPLHF. V is TRBV15 and J is TRBJ1-6, with D hard to call. The CDR3 runs 12 residues. CDR1 is LNHNV, CDR2 YYDKDF, per germline (reference sequence). V was shortened by 3 bases and J by 6 bases, with 3 bases between the two germline ends.

V is TRBV4-2 and J is TRBJ2-7, with D possibly being TRBD1 (6 bases). V was shortened by 6 bases and J by 4 bases, with 19 bases between the two germline ends. Germline V CDR1 and CDR2: LGHNA, YNFKEQ. CDR3 length: 15 residues. The CDR3 DNA reads as TGTGCCAGCAGAGTTTCTCAGGGGAACCCGTACGAGCAGTACTTC. Protein sequence: CASRVSQGNPYEQYF.

The chain links TRBV7-9 to TRBJ2-5, with a weak D call TRBD2 (5 bases). There are 16 residues in the CDR3. Germline CDR1 SEHNR, CDR2 FQNEAQ (reference sequence). V was pared by 5 bases and J by 1 base, with 17 bases between. The chain's CDR3 is CASSAIGVLAQETQYF. CDR3 in DNA: TGTGCCAGCAGCGCGATCGGGGTCCTAGCCCAAGAGACCCAGTACTTC.

The chain combines TRBV7-2 with TRBJ2-3; possible D gene TRBD2, 5 bases. CDR1 is SGHTA, CDR2 FQGNSA, per germline. CDR3 length: 15 residues. Trimming removed 2 bases at V and 5 bases at J, with 14 bases between. As DNA, the CDR3 is TGTGCCAGCAGCTTATCCCCGAGCAGCGGAGATACGCAGTATTTT. As protein: CASSLSPSSGDTQYF.

This sequence joins TRBV9 and TRBJ1-1, with D possibly being TRBD1 (6 bases). The CDR3 covers 16 residues. Germline values: CDR1 SGDLS, CDR2 YYNGEE. V lost 0 bases to trimming and J lost 1 base, with 13 bases between them. As DNA, the CDR3 is TGTGCCAGCAGCGTAGGTGGCCAGGGGCCGAACACTGAAGCTTTCTTT. It codes for CASSVGGQGPNTEAFF.

The chain has TRBV6-2 or TRBV6-3 and TRBJ2-7; 13 nucleotides align to TRBD2. With V trimmed by 0 bases and J by 2 bases, 4 bases remained unmatched. Germline V gives CDR1 MNHEY, CDR2 SVGEGT. This CDR3 has 17 residues. CDR3 sequence reads: CASSYSIGTSGTYEQYF. CDR3 nucleotide sequence: TGTGCCAGCAGTTACTCGATTGGGACTAGCGGGACCTACGAGCAGTACTTC.

The rearrangement links TRBV28 to TRBJ1-3; 8 nucleotides agree with TRBD1. This CDR3 is built from 16 residues. Germline V gives CDR1 MDHEN, CDR2 SYDVKM. Trimming cost V 3 bases and J 4 bases; bases outside gene matches: 8. The CDR3 spells CASSLPTGGGGNTIYF. The CDR3 DNA reads TGTGCCAGCAGTTTGCCCACAGGGGGAGGCGGAAACACCATATATTTT.

The chain carries TRBV4-2 and TRBJ2-7; 7 positions agree with TRBD2. This CDR3 spans 15 amino acids. Germline CDR1 and CDR2: LGHNA and YNFKEQ. The junction had 10 bases not matched to a gene; V was cut back by 6 bases and J by 2 bases. The CDR3 DNA follows: TGTGCCAGCAGTCGGCGCAGCGGGGCCCCCTACGAGCAGTACTTC. This encodes CASSRRSGAPYEQYF.

This rearrangement joins TRBV3-1 (or the pseudogene TRBV3-2) to TRBJ2-1; 7 nucleotides match TRBD2. The germline V gene encodes CDR1 LGHDT and CDR2 YNNKEL (reference sequence). After removal of 6 bases from V and 1 base from J, the junction contained 9 bases not matched to a gene. This CDR3 contains 16 residues. The CDR3 DNA reads TGTGCCAGCAGTCCTGGGACTACTCTTTCCTACAATGAGCAGTTCTTC. The encoded protein is CASSPGTTLSYNEQFF.

This chain links TRBV9 with TRBJ1-3; TRBD1 aligns across 9 bases. CDR3 length: 16 residues. The V and J ends lost 4 bases and 4 bases, in that order; junction bases with no gene match: 9. The germline V gene encodes CDR1 SGDLS and CDR2 YYNGEE. The chain's CDR3 is CASSQTPGQGGNTIYF. CDR3 DNA sequence: TGTGCCAGCAGCCAAACACCGGGACAGGGAGGAAACACCATATATTTT.

This clone was recorded only once. The CDR3 DNA reads as TGTGCCAGCAGTTACGAGGCCCTGGGTACCTACGAGCAGTACTTC. This translates into CASSYEALGTYEQYF. The gene calls are TRBV6-6 and TRBJ2-7, with unresolved D. CDR1 is MNHNY, CDR2 SVGAGI, per germline (reference sequence). V dropped 2 bases and J dropped 2 bases, with 13 bases sitting between them. The CDR3 is 15 amino acids.

The chain employs TRBV2 and TRBJ1-5, with TRBD1 identical over 9 bases. Germline V gene lookup returns CDR1 SNHLY and CDR2 FYNNEI. This CDR3 has 16 amino acids. J was trimmed by 7 bases and V by 4 bases; bases with no gene match: 11. Here the CDR3 DNA reads TGTGCCAGCAGTGCCGCCGGGACAGGGCTCAGGCAGCCCCAGCATTTT. Translating it yields CASSAAGTGLRQPQHF.

This sequence joins TRBV11-2 and TRBJ2-1; 10 nucleotides align to TRBD2. V was pared by 1 base and J by 9 bases, with 6 bases of the junction left unmatched. The CDR3 is made up of 15 amino acids. Germline V lookup: CDR1 SGHAT, CDR2 FQNNGV. The CDR3: CASSLGPGLAFEQFF. The CDR3 coding sequence is TGTGCCAGCAGCTTAGGACCGGGACTAGCGTTTGAGCAGTTCTTC.

This sequence joins TRBV18 and TRBJ2-7; 7 nucleotides line up with TRBD2. V shed 2 bases and J 6 bases; nucleotides not matched to a gene: 10. CDR1 KGHSH and CDR2 LQKENI come from the germline V gene. The CDR3 has 15 amino acids. The CDR3: CASSPGGVVAAEQYF. In nucleotides, the CDR3 is TGTGCCAGCTCACCAGGGGGGGTGGTAGCGGCCGAGCAGTACTTC.

This chain connects TRBV6-5 to TRBJ2-1, with a weak D call TRBD2 (7 bases). This CDR3 is built from 13 residues. Germline CDR1 and CDR2: MNHEY and SVGAGI. Deletions cut 6 bases from V and 5 bases from J, with 11 bases between. CDR3 loop: CASRSGGDNEQFF. In DNA form, the CDR3 reads TGTGCCAGCAGGTCGGGGGGCGACAATGAGCAGTTCTTC.

The rearrangement uses TRBV15 and TRBJ2-2, with TRBD2 as a possible D gene (6 bases). CDR3 length: 14 amino acids. V lost 8 bases and J lost 0, with 10 bases in between. Germline loops: CDR1 LNHNV, CDR2 YYDKDF (reference sequence). CDR3 DNA: TGTGCCACCGGGCGGGAATCGAACACCGGGGAGCTGTTTTTT. It encodes CATGRESNTGELFF.

The chain carries TRBV7-2 and TRBJ1-2, with D maybe TRBD1 (6 bases). Trimming removed 3 bases from V and 8 bases from J, with 13 bases in between. The CDR3 runs 13 residues. CDR1 and CDR2 from the germline V gene are SGHTA and FQGNSA. CDR3 DNA sequence: TGTGCCAGCAGCTTCGGGACGGGGGGCGGCTACACCTTC. Encoded protein: CASSFGTGGGYTF.

The chain carries TRBV27 and TRBJ1-5; D gene unclear. CDR3 length equals 13 residues. V lost 5 bases, J lost 3 bases, and 8 bases lay in between. Germline V gene lookup returns CDR1 MNHEY and CDR2 SMNVEV (reference sequence). This CDR3 is CASSTRVNQPQHF. The CDR3 coding sequence is TGTGCCAGCAGTACCCGGGTCAATCAGCCCCAGCATTTT.

The chain carries TRBV10-3 and TRBJ2-1, with 11 positions matching TRBD2. Germline V gene data show CDR1 as ENHRY and CDR2 as SYGVKD. The CDR3 has 14 residues. With 10 bases clipped from V and 5 bases from J, the junction kept 7 bases outside the gene matches. CDR3 residues: CATTGLAGDNEQFF. CDR3 nucleotide sequence: TGTGCCACCACAGGACTAGCGGGCGACAATGAGCAGTTCTTC.